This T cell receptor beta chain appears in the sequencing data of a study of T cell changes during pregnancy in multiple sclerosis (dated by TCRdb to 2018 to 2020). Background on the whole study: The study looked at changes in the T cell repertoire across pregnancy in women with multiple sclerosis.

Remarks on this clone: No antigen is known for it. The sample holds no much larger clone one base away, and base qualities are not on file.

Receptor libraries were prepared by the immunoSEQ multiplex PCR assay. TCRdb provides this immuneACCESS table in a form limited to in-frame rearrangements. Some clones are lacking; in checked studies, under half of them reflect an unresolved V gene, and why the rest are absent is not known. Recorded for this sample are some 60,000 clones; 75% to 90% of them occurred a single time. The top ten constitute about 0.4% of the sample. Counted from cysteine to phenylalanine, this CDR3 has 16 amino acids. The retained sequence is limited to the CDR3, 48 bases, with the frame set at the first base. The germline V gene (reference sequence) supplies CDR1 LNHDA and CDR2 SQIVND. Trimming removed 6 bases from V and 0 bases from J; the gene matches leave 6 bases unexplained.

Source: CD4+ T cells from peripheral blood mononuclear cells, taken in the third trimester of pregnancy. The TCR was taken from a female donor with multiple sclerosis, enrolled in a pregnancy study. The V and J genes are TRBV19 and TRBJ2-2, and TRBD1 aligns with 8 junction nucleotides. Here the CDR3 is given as CASSFPDRANTGELFF. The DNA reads TGTGCCAGTAGCTTCCCGGACAGGGCGAACACCGGGGAGCTGTTTTTT.